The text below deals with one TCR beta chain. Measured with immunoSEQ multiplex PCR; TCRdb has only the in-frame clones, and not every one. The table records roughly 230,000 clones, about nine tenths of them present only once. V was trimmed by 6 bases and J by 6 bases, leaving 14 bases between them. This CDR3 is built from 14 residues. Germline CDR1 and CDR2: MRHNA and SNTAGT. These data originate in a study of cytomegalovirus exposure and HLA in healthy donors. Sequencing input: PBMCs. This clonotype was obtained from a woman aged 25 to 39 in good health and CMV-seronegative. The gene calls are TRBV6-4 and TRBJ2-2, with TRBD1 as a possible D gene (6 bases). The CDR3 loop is CASSKTGSPGELFF. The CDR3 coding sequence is TGTGCCAGCAGCAAAACAGGGTCCCCCGGGGAGCTGTTTTTT.